The 10 T cell receptor beta chains listed next were all sequenced from one sample in a study of blood T cell repertoires in COVID-19. Assay: immunoSEQ multiplex PCR; the TCRdb copy retains only in-frame clones and omits some. The data hold around 150,000 clones, with about 91% observed a single time. The sequencing sample was made of peripheral blood. The origin of the receptors is a woman aged 55-70 years who had recovered from COVID-19.

This chain connects TRBV28 to TRBJ1-5, with D perhaps TRBD1 (6 bases). The CDR3 covers 13 residues. The V end lost 6 bases, the J end lost 5 bases, and 11 bases lay between the germline ends. Germline V gives CDR1 MDHEN, CDR2 SYDVKM. CDR3 sequence (DNA): TGTGCCAGCAGGGAAGGGGGGGATCAGCCCCAGCATTTT. Its protein product is CASREGGDQPQHF.

The J gene is TRBJ1-2, the V gene TRBV3-1 (or the pseudogene TRBV3-2), with 7 bases lining up with TRBD1. V shed 0 bases and J 7 bases; nucleotides not matched to a gene: 11. CDR3 length equals 16 residues. CDR1 and CDR2 (germline): LGHDT, YNNKEL (reference sequence). CDR3 DNA: TGTGCCAGCAGCCAAGATAGGGCCAGGGGGAAGGGTGGCTACACCTTC. It specifies CASSQDRARGKGGYTF.

J is TRBJ1-4 and V is TRBV30; D gene uncertain. V shed 5 bases and J shed 0 bases, with 7 bases lying between them. The CDR3 spans 13 residues. The germline CDR1 and CDR2 sequences are GTSNPN and SVGIG (reference sequence). The CDR3 loop reads CAWGTATNEKLFF. The CDR3 DNA sequence: TGTGCCTGGGGAACAGCAACTAATGAAAAACTGTTTTTT.

The chain couples TRBV5-3 to TRBJ2-7; 8 bases match TRBD1. TRBV5-3 is marked as an open reading frame, function uncertain. The ends lost 4 bases at V and 0 bases at J; junction bases unmatched: 9. The CDR3 is 16 amino acids. CDR3 DNA sequence: TGTGCCAGAAGCGGTGACAGGGGCCAAACCTCCTACGAGCAGTACTTC. Protein sequence: CARSGDRGQTSYEQYF.

The chain uses TRBV19 and TRBJ1-6; no firm D call. The V end lost 0 bases, the J end lost 8 bases, and 5 bases lay between the germline ends. Germline assignment: CDR1 LNHDA and CDR2 SQIVND (reference sequence). The CDR3 sequence is 13 residues long. DNA for the CDR3: TGTGCCAGTAGTATAGAGAGCTATTCACCCCTCCACTTT. Its translation is CASSIESYSPLHF. Full variable domain (outside the CDR3, taken from reference TRBV19 and TRBJ1-6): DGGITQSPKYLFRKEGQNVTLSCEQNLNHDAMYWYRQDPGQGLRLIYYSQIVNDFQKGDIAEGYSVSREKKESFPLTVTSAQKNPTAFYLCASSIESYSPLHFGNGTRLTVT.

CDR3 sequence: CASSTGGTTETQYF. CDR3 in DNA: TGTGCCAGTAGTACCGGGGGGACCACCGAGACCCAGTACTTC. The chain couples TRBV19 to TRBJ2-5; 7 nucleotides match TRBD2. The CDR3 length is 14 residues. V shed 4 bases and J 5 bases; nucleotides not matched to a gene: 7. Germline V gene data show CDR1 as LNHDA and CDR2 as SQIVND (reference sequence).

V gene TRBV2 combines with J gene TRBJ1-1; no firm D call. Trimming removed 3 bases at V and 4 bases at J, with 9 bases between. Per germline, CDR1 SNHLY and CDR2 FYNNEI. The CDR3 has 13 residues. Written as DNA, the CDR3 is TGTGCCAGCAGTGAGGGCTTGGCCACTGAAGCTTTCTTT. This sequence encodes CASSEGLATEAFF.

This rearrangement joins TRBV6-5 to TRBJ1-5, with TRBD1 matching over 7 bases. The length of the CDR3 is 15 residues. V was clipped by 8 bases and J by 0 bases; unmatched bases: 7. Germline CDR1 is MNHEY and CDR2 is SVGAGI. The CDR3 DNA sequence: TGTGCCAGCGAAACAGGGGCGAATAGCAATCAGCCCCAGCATTTT. This gives the protein CASETGANSNQPQHF.

This clone was picked up one time. V usage is TRBV21-1 and J usage is TRBJ2-7; TRBD1, the table's D call, was not compared with the DNA. TRBV21-1 is classified as a pseudogene. CDR3 size: 14 residues. Written as DNA, the CDR3 is TGTGCCAGCAACTTAGACAGGAGCTCCTACGAGCAGTACTTC. It specifies CASNLDRSSYEQYF.

This sequence joins TRBV28 and TRBJ1-1, with D possibly matching TRBD1 (5 bases). The CDR3 is made up of 14 amino acids. Germline CDR1 MDHEN, CDR2 SYDVKM. V was clipped by 3 bases and J by 8 bases, with 16 bases between them. CDR3 in DNA: TGTGCCAGCAGTTTTAGGGGCCTGGGGTTGGAAGCTTTCTTT. It yields the protein CASSFRGLGLEAFF.